The present T cell receptor beta chain was sequenced within a study of T cell repertoires in cytomegalovirus infection. Study-level information: The authors relied on CMV epitopes, both recently identified HLA-C-restricted and well-studied HLA-B-restricted.

This clonotype was observed a few times. Its specificity is not known. Study-wide findings and caveats: In two of eight donors, the top clonotype was HLA-C-restricted CMV-specific.

TCRdb re-called the reads through MiXCR, storing one row per CDR3 protein. The sample contains fewer than 650,000 distinct CDR3 sequences, 40% of which appear only once. The length of the CDR3 is 14 residues. CDR1 and CDR2 (germline): MGHRA, YSYEKL. V was shortened by 3 bases and J by 4 bases, with 13 bases between the two germline ends. This receptor was identified in a human donor in good health (CMV status not recorded). Some clones in this sample may be carry-over from other donors' samples. The chain is built from TRBV4-1 and TRBJ2-7; the D is unclear. The sequences come from cultured PBMCs, collected from culture after CMV antigen stimulation. DNA for the CDR3: TGCGCCAGCAGCCAGACATTCAAAACATACGAGCAGTACTTC. Amino acids: CASSQTFKTYEQYF.